This entry describes one TCR beta chain. Its matching antigen is unknown. Assay: immunoSEQ multiplex PCR; the TCRdb copy retains only in-frame clones and omits some. Of some 21,000 clones listed, about 83% are singletons. This sample was included in a study of OX40 agonist ivuxolimab in advanced cancers. Overall study findings and caveats: Both blood CD4+ and CD8+ T cells showed clonal growth by week 6 at 0.1 to 3.0 mg/kg. Compared with others, partial responders at 0.1-3.0 mg/kg displayed clonal expansion among the lowest.

The sampling schedule covered blood at baseline, cycle 4 day 1, and cycle 7 day 1. The CDR3 covers 13 residues. Germline values: CDR1 SGHAT, CDR2 FQNNGV. The V end was cut by 1 base, the J end by 12 bases, with 16 bases between. The chain combines TRBV11-2 with TRBJ2-7, with no clear D. The sample was CD4+ or CD8+ T cells sorted from blood, taken in a trial of the OX40 agonist ivuxolimab. This receptor was identified in an adult with an advanced solid tumor such as melanoma, head and neck, liver or kidney cancer. Here the CDR3 reads CASSLVVQDRMYF. Written as DNA, the CDR3 is TGTGCCAGCAGCTTAGTGGTTCAGGATCGGATGTACTTC.